A selection of T cell receptor beta chains follows, all from one sample in a study of CD8 T cells in ankylosing spondylitis. MiXCR was run by TCRdb on the 5' RACE reads, yielding one entry per CDR3 protein. Found here are 150,000 to 200,000 distinct CDR3 sequences, roughly 12% of them singletons; the top ten hold almost 30%. Sequenced: blood, either unsorted or a sorted T cell fraction (not recorded which). The receptor source for this set is a male donor with ankylosing spondylitis or in good health (not recorded which). CDR3s include the opening cysteine and the closing phenylalanine or tryptophan. The order of the fields is V gene, J gene, clone size, D gene, CDR3 DNA, CDR3 protein. A D gene is named only where the DNA matches it firmly. Some rows mark clone size as missing; the rest say once, few, many or name a class of expanded clone.

TRBV21-1,TRBJ2-7,many,.,TGTGCCAGCAGCAAACTCCTCCCGGGACAGGGGCCGCTGAATATATCCTACGAGCAGTACTTC,CASSKLLPGQGPLNISYEQYF
TRBV12-3/TRBV12-4,TRBJ2-7,many,.,TGTGCCAGCAGTCCTCAAACTGAATCCTACGAGCAGTACTTC,CASSPQTESYEQYF
TRBV4-1,TRBJ2-1,many,TRBD1,TGCGCCAGCAGACTCCGGGACAGCTCCTACAATGAGCAGTTCTTC,CASRLRDSSYNEQFF
TRBV5-1,TRBJ2-2,many,.,TGCGCCAGCAGCTTTGAGGGGTCGACCACCGGGGAGCTGTTTTTT,CASSFEGSTTGELFF
TRBV6-1,TRBJ1-5,few,.,TGTGCCAGCAGTGGTAGCAGGGTCCAGCCCCAGCATTTT,CASSGSRVQPQHF
TRBV4-1,TRBJ2-7,many,.,TGCGCCAGCAGCCACCTCGGAGAGCCCAAATACGAGCAGTACTTC,CASSHLGEPKYEQYF
TRBV6-2/TRBV6-3,TRBJ1-2,many,.,TGTGCCAGCAGAAAAACAGGTCGGTCAAACTATGGCTACACCTTC,CASRKTGRSNYGYTF
TRBV6-2/TRBV6-3,TRBJ2-5,many,TRBD1,TGTGCCAGCAGACCACAGGGGCCGGAGACCCAGTACTTC,CASRPQGPETQYF
TRBV5-1,TRBJ2-7,many,.,TGCGCCAGCAGCTTTGACTCCTACGAGCAGTACTTC,CASSFDSYEQYF
TRBV5-1,TRBJ2-5,many,.,TGCGCCAGCAGCTTGGGGGGGAACCAAGAGACCCAGTACTTC,CASSLGGNQETQYF
TRBV7-6,TRBJ2-1,many,.,TGTGCCAGCAGCTTCGGCCAGGGTTTATATGAGCAGTTCTTC,CASSFGQGLYEQFF
TRBV9,TRBJ2-7,many,TRBD1,TGTGCCAGCAGCCCAAAGACAGGGTACGAGCAGTACTTC,CASSPKTGYEQYF
TRBV7-9,TRBJ1-6,.,.,TGTGCCAGCAGCTTACCAGCCCAGGGTTCACCCCTCCACTTT,CASSLPAQGSPLHF
TRBV7-2,TRBJ2-7,.,TRBD1,TGTGCCAGCAGCCGGGACAGGCAGGGCGAGCAGTACTTC,CASSRDRQGEQYF
TRBV18,TRBJ2-2,few,.,TGTGCCAGCTCACCGTCGGGGACGGCAAACACCGGGGAGCTGTTTTTT,CASSPSGTANTGELFF
TRBV28,TRBJ2-5,.,.,TGTGCCAGCAGTTTAACATCTCCGGGCCAACAAGAGACCCAGTACTTC,CASSLTSPGQQETQYF
TRBV2,TRBJ2-1,.,.,TGTGCCAGCACCGAGAGGTTCCCCTCCTACAATGAGCAGTTCTTC,CASTERFPSYNEQFF
TRBV24-1,TRBJ1-5,many,.,TGTGCCACCAGTGGACGGGGCCGGCAGCCCCAGCATTTT,CATSGRGRQPQHF
TRBV7-8,TRBJ2-6,.,.,TGTGCCAGCAGCTTATGGCGAGTGACGCGCATCTCTGGGGCCAACGTCCTGACTTTC,CASSLWRVTRISGANVLTF
TRBV11-2,TRBJ2-2,few,.,TGTGCCAGCAGCTTAGGGGCGAGGGCTGGGGTCGGGGAGCTGTTTTTT,CASSLGARAGVGELFF
TRBV20-1,TRBJ2-4,.,TRBD2,TGCAGTGCTAGAGATCGAGCGGGGCTAGCCAAAAACATTCAGTACTTC,CSARDRAGLAKNIQYF
TRBV20-1,TRBJ2-7,many,TRBD1,TGCAGTGCCACAGGCCGGGACAGGAGCTCCTACGAGCAGTACTTC,CSATGRDRSSYEQYF